What follows are 21 T cell receptor beta chains derived from one specimen sequenced in a study of cytomegalovirus exposure and HLA in healthy donors. The PCR was carried out with 60 Vbeta primers and 13 Jbeta primers. Here immunoSEQ multiplex PCR was the method, and the copy in TCRdb shows in-frame clones only, minus some. The sample has 30,000 to 35,000 clones; the top ten hold roughly 3.5%. Sequencing was carried out using PBMCs. These receptors all come from a woman in her thirties or forties in good health and CMV-seropositive.

The rearrangement links TRBV7-9 to TRBJ2-7; TRBD1 agrees at 8 bases. With 3 bases clipped from V and 3 bases from J, the junction kept 7 bases outside the gene matches. CDR1 SEHNR and CDR2 FQNEAQ come from the germline V gene (reference sequence). This CDR3 is 15 amino acids long. For the CDR3, the DNA is TGTGCCAGCAGCTTTCCGGGACAGGCTCTCTACGAGCAGTACTTC. Amino acid sequence: CASSFPGQALYEQYF.

This chain connects TRBV18 to TRBJ1-5; no clear D. Germline CDR1 KGHSH, CDR2 LQKENI. The ends were cut back, 4 bases at V and 6 bases at J, with 19 bases in the middle. The CDR3 length is 16 residues. In DNA, the CDR3 is TGTGCCAGCTCACGCGAAGCCGGGGATACCAGTCAGCCCCAGCATTTT. The encoded protein is CASSREAGDTSQPQHF.

This chain links TRBV28 with TRBJ2-1; no reliable D call. Trimming pared 6 bases from V and 0 bases from J, leaving 18 bases between. This CDR3 is built from 17 residues. Germline V CDR1 and CDR2: MDHEN, SYDVKM. CDR3 loop: CASSSLSSSSSYNEQFF. CDR3 DNA sequence: TGTGCCAGCAGCTCCCTTTCCAGTTCAAGCTCCTACAATGAGCAGTTCTTC. Supplemented by reference TRBV28 and TRBJ2-1, the full variable domain reads DVKVTQSSRYLVKRTGEKVFLECVQDMDHENMFWYRQDPGLGLRLIYFSYDVKMKEKGDIPEGYSVSREKKERFSLILESASTNQTSMYLCASSSLSSSSSYNEQFFGPGTRLTVL.

V usage is TRBV5-1 and J usage is TRBJ2-7, with a weak D call TRBD1 (6 bases). CDR1 SGHRS and CDR2 YFSETQ come from the germline V gene. This CDR3 spans 13 amino acids. V was pared by 7 bases and J by 3 bases, with 14 bases between. The CDR3, as DNA: TGCGCCAGCGGCCGGGACACAGACTACGAGCAGTACTTC. Its translation is CASGRDTDYEQYF.

The V and J genes are TRBV7-2 and TRBJ2-1, with a tentative D call TRBD2 (6 bases). The CDR3 has 13 residues. V was clipped by 5 bases and J by 7 bases, with 12 bases between them. CDR1 SGHTA and CDR2 FQGNSA come from the germline V gene. The CDR3: CASSRDLGNEQFF. CDR3 sequence (DNA): TGTGCCAGCAGCCGGGACTTGGGAAATGAGCAGTTCTTC. The whole variable domain, remainder taken from reference TRBV7-2 and TRBJ2-1, is GAGVSQSPSNKVTEKGKDVELRCDPISGHTALYWYRQSLGQGLEFLIYFQGNSAPDKSGLPSDRFSAERTGGSVSTLTIQRTQQEDSAVYLCASSRDLGNEQFFGPGTRLTVL.

V and J are TRBV29-1 and TRBJ2-1, with 12 bases matching TRBD2. After removal of 3 bases from V and 2 bases from J, the junction contained 5 bases not matched to a gene. Germline CDR1 SQVTM, CDR2 ANQGSEA. The CDR3 has 16 amino acids. CDR3 in DNA: TGCAGCGTTGACGGGACTAGCGGGCACGCCTACAATGAGCAGTTCTTC. It specifies CSVDGTSGHAYNEQFF.

The chain recombines TRBV6-5 with TRBJ2-3, with 7 bases fitting TRBD2. Germline CDR1 MNHEY, CDR2 SVGAGI. Trimming cost V 9 bases and J 2 bases; bases outside gene matches: 8. CDR3 length: 14 amino acids. The CDR3 sequence is CASQGGRVTDTQYF. DNA of the CDR3: TGTGCCAGTCAGGGTGGGAGGGTCACAGATACGCAGTATTTT.

The chain couples TRBV7-9 to TRBJ2-5; D remains ambiguous. Germline V lookup: CDR1 SEHNR, CDR2 FQNEAQ (reference sequence). V lost 3 bases and J 5 bases, leaving 10 bases between the germline ends. The CDR3 is 13 residues long. CDR3 DNA sequence: TGTGCCAGCAGCTTGGTGTCTATGGAGACCCAGTACTTC. Protein product: CASSLVSMETQYF.

The V gene is TRBV6-5, the J gene TRBJ2-1, with 12 bases identical to TRBD2. CDR1 is MNHEY and CDR2 is SVGAGI in the germline V gene. V gave up 7 bases and J gave up 14 bases; unmatched junction bases: 6. The CDR3 is 12 residues long. The CDR3 here is CASTSGRAVEFF. CDR3 coding DNA: TGTGCCAGCACTAGCGGGAGGGCGGTGGAGTTCTTC.

The chain combines TRBV6-1 with TRBJ2-1; D possibly corresponds to TRBD2 (6 bases). V was trimmed by 1 base and J by 9 bases, leaving 10 bases between them. Germline CDR1 MNHNS, CDR2 SASEGT. The CDR3 has 13 residues. CDR3: CASSEGRGFEQFF. CDR3 DNA: TGTGCCAGCAGTGAAGGTCGGGGGTTTGAGCAGTTCTTC.

This rearrangement joins TRBV10-2 to TRBJ2-7; 10 bases line up with TRBD2. The CDR3 spans 15 residues. Germline CDR1 reads WSHSY; CDR2 reads SAAADI. The V and J ends lost 1 base and 2 bases, in that order; junction bases with no gene match: 2. CDR3 loop: CASSEYLAGAYEQYF. The CDR3 nucleotides are TGCGCCAGCAGTGAGTATCTAGCGGGGGCCTACGAGCAGTACTTC.

The chain employs TRBV2 and TRBJ2-1, with D perhaps TRBD2 (6 bases). The V gene's germline CDR1 is SNHLY and CDR2 FYNNEI. V shed 8 bases and J shed 5 bases, with 16 bases lying between them. This CDR3 is built from 14 residues. The CDR3 nucleotides are TGTGCCAGCTCCCGGACTACGAGGGACAATGAGCAGTTCTTC. This sequence encodes CASSRTTRDNEQFF.

The V gene is TRBV28, the J gene TRBJ2-7; D is ambiguous. The V and J ends lost 6 bases and 3 bases respectively, with 6 bases between them. The CDR3 sequence is 11 residues long. CDR1 and CDR2 from the germline V gene are MDHEN and SYDVKM. The CDR3 sequence: CASSTGYEQYF. CDR3 sequence (DNA): TGTGCCAGCAGCACTGGCTACGAGCAGTACTTC.

The V gene is TRBV4-1, the J gene TRBJ1-2; 9 bases agree with TRBD1. Trimming removed 4 bases from V and 2 bases from J; junction bases left unmatched: 2. The germline CDR1 and CDR2 sequences are MGHRA and YSYEKL. The CDR3 loop spans 14 amino acids. CDR3 protein: CASSRGQGNYGYTF. In nucleotides, the CDR3 is TGCGCCAGCAGCCGGGGACAGGGAAACTATGGCTACACCTTC.

The genes are TRBV5-1 and TRBJ2-1, with 9 bases identical to TRBD2. This CDR3 has 16 amino acids. The V and J ends lost 4 bases and 1 base, in that order; junction bases with no gene match: 6. Germline V CDR1 and CDR2: SGHRS, YFSETQ. Written as DNA, the CDR3 is TGCGCCAGCAGCCTGCGGGGGGGAGCGTCCTACAATGAGCAGTTCTTC. Translated: CASSLRGGASYNEQFF.

V is TRBV28 and J is TRBJ2-7, with a weak D call TRBD2 (7 bases). Trimming pared 7 bases from V and 1 base from J, leaving 11 bases between. The germline CDR1 and CDR2 sequences are MDHEN and SYDVKM. This CDR3 is 13 amino acids long. CDR3 sequence reads: CASNGGQSYEQYF. The CDR3 DNA reads as TGTGCCAGCAACGGGGGGCAGTCCTACGAGCAGTACTTC.

The rearrangement joins TRBV30 to TRBJ2-2; D perhaps matches TRBD2 (6 bases). In germline, CDR1 is GTSNPN, CDR2 SVGIG (reference sequence). V was shortened by 1 base and J by 8 bases, with 17 bases between the two germline ends. The CDR3 sequence is 15 residues long. DNA of the CDR3: TGTGCCTGGAGTGGGGGGGTAGTCTTTTCTGGGGAGCTGTTTTTT. It specifies CAWSGGVVFSGELFF.

The chain couples TRBV29-1 to TRBJ2-7; D ambiguous. The germline CDR1 and CDR2 sequences are SQVTM and ANQGSEA. The CDR3 totals 11 residues. Trimming cost V 4 bases and J 2 bases, with 6 bases left between them. The CDR3 bases are TGCAGCGTTGTTGGAGCCTACGAGCAGTACTTC. Residues: CSVVGAYEQYF.

This CDR3 is CASSEGRERKLFF. The CDR3 DNA follows: TGTGCCAGCAGTGAGGGGAGGGAACGAAAACTGTTTTTT. The V call is TRBV6-1, the J call TRBJ1-4; D unresolved. CDR3 length: 13 residues. From germline, CDR1 is MNHNS and CDR2 SASEGT. With 3 bases removed from V and 10 bases from J, the gap between germline ends came to 12 bases.

The chain employs TRBV5-1 and TRBJ1-2; possibly TRBD1 for D (5 bases). This CDR3 is 14 amino acids long. Germline CDR1 SGHRS, CDR2 YFSETQ. Trimming left V 7 bases short and J 8 bases short, with 21 bases between. In DNA form, the CDR3 reads TGCGCCAGCTCCTTAGACAGCACCTCCGCAGGCTACACCTTC. Amino acid sequence: CASSLDSTSAGYTF. The full variable domain, rest sourced from reference TRBV5-1 and TRBJ1-2, is KAGVTQTPRYLIKTRGQQVTLSCSPISGHRSVSWYQQTPGQGLQFLFEYFSETQRNKGNFPGRFSGRQFSNSRSEMNVSTLELGDSALYLCASSLDSTSAGYTFGSGTRLTVV.

The chain uses TRBV28 and TRBJ2-3, with D possibly being TRBD2 (6 bases). CDR3 length: 16 residues. V lost 3 bases, J lost 6 bases, and 19 bases lay in between. The V gene's germline CDR1 is MDHEN and CDR2 SYDVKM. The CDR3: CASSFGGTGLSDTQYF. The CDR3 bases are TGTGCCAGCAGTTTCGGGGGAACGGGCTTGAGTGATACGCAGTATTTT. The complete variable domain, with remaining parts taken from reference TRBV28 and TRBJ2-3, reads DVKVTQSSRYLVKRTGEKVFLECVQDMDHENMFWYRQDPGLGLRLIYFSYDVKMKEKGDIPEGYSVSREKKERFSLILESASTNQTSMYLCASSFGGTGLSDTQYFGPGTRLTVL.